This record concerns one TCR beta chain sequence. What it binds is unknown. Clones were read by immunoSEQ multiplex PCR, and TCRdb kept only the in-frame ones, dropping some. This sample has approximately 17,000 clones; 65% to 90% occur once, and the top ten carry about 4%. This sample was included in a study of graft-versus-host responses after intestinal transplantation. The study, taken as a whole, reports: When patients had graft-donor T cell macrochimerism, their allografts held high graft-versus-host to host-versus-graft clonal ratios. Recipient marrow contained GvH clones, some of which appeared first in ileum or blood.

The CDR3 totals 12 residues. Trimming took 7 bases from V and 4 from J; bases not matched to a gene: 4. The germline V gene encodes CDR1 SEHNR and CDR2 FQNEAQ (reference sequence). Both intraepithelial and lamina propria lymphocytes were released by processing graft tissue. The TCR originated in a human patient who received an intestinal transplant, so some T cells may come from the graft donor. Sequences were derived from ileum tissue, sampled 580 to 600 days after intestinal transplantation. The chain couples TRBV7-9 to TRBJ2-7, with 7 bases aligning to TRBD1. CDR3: CASTSTGYEQYF. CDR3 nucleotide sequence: TGTGCCAGCACCTCGACAGGGTACGAGCAGTACTTC.